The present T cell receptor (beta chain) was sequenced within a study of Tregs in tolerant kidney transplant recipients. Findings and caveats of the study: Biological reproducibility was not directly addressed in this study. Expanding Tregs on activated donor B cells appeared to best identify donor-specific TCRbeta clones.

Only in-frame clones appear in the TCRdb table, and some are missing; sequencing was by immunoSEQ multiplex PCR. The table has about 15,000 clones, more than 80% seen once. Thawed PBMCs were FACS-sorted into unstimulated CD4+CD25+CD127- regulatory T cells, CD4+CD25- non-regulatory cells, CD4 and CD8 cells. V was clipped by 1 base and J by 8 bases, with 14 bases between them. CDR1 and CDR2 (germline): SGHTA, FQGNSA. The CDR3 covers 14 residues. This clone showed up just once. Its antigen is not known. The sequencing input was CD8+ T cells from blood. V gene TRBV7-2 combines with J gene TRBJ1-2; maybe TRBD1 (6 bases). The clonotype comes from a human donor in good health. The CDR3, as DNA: TGTGCCAGCAGCTTAGGGTCCAGGGGCAGGGGCTACACCTTC. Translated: CASSLGSRGRGYTF.